A single sample gave rise to the 21 T cell receptor beta chains below, sequenced in a study of cytomegalovirus exposure and HLA in healthy donors. The PCR had 60 Vbeta and 13 Jbeta primers. Repertoires were generated with immunoSEQ multiplex PCR, while TCRdb's copy carries only in-frame clones and drops some. The repertoire holds some 140,000 clones, around 75% seen once, with around 3.1% in the top ten. The specimen sequenced was PBMCs. The receptors derive from a man aged 40-49 years in good health and CMV-seronegative.

The V call is TRBV5-1, the J call TRBJ2-3; weak D call: TRBD2 (5 bases). The V and J ends lost 0 bases and 2 bases respectively, with 13 bases between them. In germline, CDR1 is SGHRS, CDR2 YFSETQ. The CDR3 covers 16 residues. CDR3 coding DNA: TGCGCCAGCAGCTTGGTGGAGGTAGGGTTCACAGATACGCAGTATTTT. It translates to CASSLVEVGFTDTQYF. The complete variable domain, with remaining parts taken from reference TRBV5-1 and TRBJ2-3, reads KAGVTQTPRYLIKTRGQQVTLSCSPISGHRSVSWYQQTPGQGLQFLFEYFSETQRNKGNFPGRFSGRQFSNSRSEMNVSTLELGDSALYLCASSLVEVGFTDTQYFGPGTRLTVL.

The CDR3: CASSISGGVETQYF. CDR3 DNA: TGTGCCAGTAGTATTTCAGGGGGCGTCGAGACCCAGTACTTC. The chain has TRBV19 and TRBJ2-5; 8 positions agree with TRBD1. Germline CDR1 LNHDA, CDR2 SQIVND (reference sequence). The CDR3 covers 14 residues. J was trimmed by 5 bases and V by 3 bases; bases with no gene match: 5.

The J gene is TRBJ2-5, the V gene TRBV5-6; no clear D. This CDR3 is 13 amino acids long. The germline V and J ends were trimmed by 1 base and 4 bases, with 8 bases remaining between them. The germline gives CDR1 SGHDT, CDR2 YYEEEE. The CDR3 here is CASSLRSRETQYF. CDR3 bases: TGTGCCAGCAGCTTGCGTTCGCGAGAGACCCAGTACTTC.

This chain joins TRBV30 and TRBJ2-7; TRBD2 matches at 8 bases. Germline trimming cut 5 bases from V and 4 bases from J; bases unmatched to any gene: 1. Germline values: CDR1 GTSNPN, CDR2 SVGIG (reference sequence). The CDR3 is 11 residues long. As DNA, the CDR3 is TGTGCCTGGGCGGGGGGTTACGAGCAGTACTTC. Translated: CAWAGGYEQYF.

This clone was counted a single time. The chain joins TRBV9 to TRBJ2-3; D might be TRBD1 (6 bases). CDR3 length: 14 amino acids. Trimming took off 3 bases at V and 4 bases at J, with 12 bases between the two ends. The V gene's germline CDR1 is SGDLS and CDR2 YYNGEE. The CDR3 loop is CASSDRVGADTQYF. The CDR3 region has the DNA TGTGCCAGCAGCGACAGGGTGGGGGCAGATACGCAGTATTTT.

The J gene is TRBJ1-6, the V gene TRBV21-1. TRBV21-1 is labeled a pseudogene. The length of the CDR3 is 15 residues. CDR3 loop: CASSPPRPRNSPLHF. The CDR3 DNA sequence: TGTGCCAGCAGCCCCCCTCGGCCTAGGAATTCACCCCTCCACTTT.

This sequence joins TRBV7-7 and TRBJ2-3; 7 bases are a match to TRBD2. Germline values: CDR1 SSHAT, CDR2 FNYEAQ (reference sequence). V gave up 2 bases and J gave up 1 base; unmatched junction bases: 12. This CDR3 is built from 18 residues. In nucleotides, the CDR3 is TGTGCCAGCAGCTTAAATGTGGCGGGAGACTACGGCACAGATACGCAGTATTTT. Protein: CASSLNVAGDYGTDTQYF.

This clone occurred once. CDR3 amino acids: CASSFDSSYEQYF. For the CDR3, the DNA is TGTGCCAGCAGCTTTGACAGCTCCTACGAGCAGTACTTC. V gene TRBV11-3 combines with J gene TRBJ2-7; perhaps TRBD1 as D (5 bases). Trimming took off 3 bases at V and 0 bases at J, with 6 bases between the two ends. Germline values: CDR1 SGHNT, CDR2 YENEEA. CDR3 size: 13 residues.

The J gene is TRBJ2-5, the V gene TRBV4-3, with a weak D call TRBD1 (5 bases). The J call may be mistaken, given a closer DNA end match to TRBJ2-7. The CDR3 is 16 residues long. In germline, CDR1 is LGHNA, CDR2 YSLEER. CDR3 sequence: CASSQMLGRAGYEQYF. The CDR3 region has the DNA TGCGCCAGCAGCCAAATGCTGGGCAGGGCAGGCTACGAGCAGTACTTC.

The rearrangement links TRBV29-1 to TRBJ1-1; D remains ambiguous. The CDR3 spans 13 residues. Trimming left V 0 bases short and J 0 bases short, with 5 bases between. The germline V gene has CDR1 SQVTM and CDR2 ANQGSEA. The CDR3 coding sequence is TGCAGCGTTGAAGAGGGCGTGAACACTGAAGCTTTCTTT. The encoded protein is CSVEEGVNTEAFF.

Remarks on this clone: Mismatch with germline at one junction end may stem from a read error. The V gene is TRBV30, the J gene TRBJ2-3; no clear D gene. This CDR3 is 15 amino acids long. Germline V gives CDR1 GTSNPN, CDR2 SVGIG (reference sequence). This chain's CDR3 is CAWSKQSLGTDTQYF. Here the CDR3 DNA reads TGTGCCTGGAGTAAACAGTCTCTGGGCACAGATACACAGTATTTT.

This chain joins TRBV6-6 and TRBJ2-2; a possible D gene is TRBD2 (6 bases). The germline V gene has CDR1 MNHNY and CDR2 SVGAGI (reference sequence). V lost 8 bases to trimming and J lost 1 base, with 11 bases between them. The CDR3 sequence is 14 residues long. The CDR3 sequence is CASRGGQNTGELFF. CDR3 nucleotides: TGTGCCAGCCGGGGAGGCCAGAACACCGGGGAGCTGTTTTTT.

The chain joins TRBV9 to TRBJ2-1, with 7 bases matching TRBD2. Trimming took 3 bases from V and 4 from J; bases not matched to a gene: 7. CDR1 SGDLS and CDR2 YYNGEE come from the germline V gene. This CDR3 contains 15 residues. CDR3 amino acids: CASSASSGGYNEQFF. The CDR3 nucleotides read TGTGCCAGCAGCGCGTCTAGCGGAGGGTACAATGAGCAGTTCTTC. The variable domain in full, completed from reference TRBV9 and TRBJ2-1, reads DSGVTQTPKHLITATGQRVTLRCSPRSGDLSVYWYQQSLDQGLQFLIQYYNGEERAKGNILERFSAQQFPDLHSELNLSSLELGDSALYFCASSASSGGYNEQFFGPGTRLTVL.

V is TRBV19 and J is TRBJ1-1, with 12 bases matching TRBD1. V lost 4 bases, J lost 5 bases, and 5 bases stayed unmatched. The CDR3 loop spans 15 amino acids. Germline CDR1 and CDR2: LNHDA and SQIVND (reference sequence). This CDR3 reads CASSRRDRGLTEAFF. Here the CDR3 DNA reads TGTGCCAGTAGTAGAAGGGACAGGGGGCTGACTGAAGCTTTCTTT.

This chain uses TRBV5-1 with TRBJ2-3, with 7 bases that match TRBD1. The CDR3 length is 16 residues. Trimming at V came to 4 bases and at J to 2 bases, leaving 10 bases not matched to a gene. Germline CDR1 is SGHRS and CDR2 is YFSETQ. The CDR3 sequence is CASSRTGERTTDTQYF. The CDR3 DNA is TGCGCCAGCAGCCGCACAGGGGAACGTACCACAGATACGCAGTATTTT.

The V and J genes are TRBV5-1 and TRBJ1-1, with TRBD1 identical over 8 bases. The germline gives CDR1 SGHRS, CDR2 YFSETQ. V was pared by 5 bases and J by 8 bases, with 5 bases of the junction left unmatched. This CDR3 contains 12 residues. The CDR3 is CASSPGTGEAFF. The CDR3 nucleotides read TGCGCCAGCAGTCCCGGGACAGGAGAAGCTTTCTTT. The entire variable domain, with the rest obtained from reference TRBV5-1 and TRBJ1-1, is as follows: KAGVTQTPRYLIKTRGQQVTLSCSPISGHRSVSWYQQTPGQGLQFLFEYFSETQRNKGNFPGRFSGRQFSNSRSEMNVSTLELGDSALYLCASSPGTGEAFFGQGTRLTVV.

This sequence joins TRBV29-1 and TRBJ2-7, with 10 bases fitting TRBD1. V lost 7 bases, J lost 6 bases, and 9 bases stayed unmatched. The CDR3 loop spans 13 amino acids. Germline V CDR1 and CDR2: SQVTM, ANQGSEA. DNA of the CDR3: TGCAGCGGGGGGGGACAGGGGTTCCTCGAGCAGTACTTC. The encoded protein is CSGGGQGFLEQYF.

The CDR3 is CASSSGLAPNTGELFF. CDR3 DNA: TGTGCCAGCAGTTCGGGACTAGCTCCGAACACCGGGGAGCTGTTTTTT. The V gene is TRBV6-5, the J gene TRBJ2-2; 9 bases map to TRBD2. Per the germline V gene, CDR1 is MNHEY and CDR2 is SVGAGI. Trimming took 4 bases from V and 0 from J; bases not matched to a gene: 3. The CDR3 sequence is 16 residues long.

The genes are TRBV5-1 and TRBJ2-1, with 8 bases fitting TRBD1. The V gene's germline CDR1 is SGHRS and CDR2 YFSETQ. V gave up 8 bases and J gave up 4 bases; unmatched junction bases: 8. The CDR3 extends over 14 amino acids. CDR3 in DNA: TGCGCCAGTCGCGGGACAGGCATATACAATGAGCAGTTCTTC. Its translation: CASRGTGIYNEQFF.

The J gene is TRBJ2-7, the V gene TRBV7-3; D possibly corresponds to TRBD1 (6 bases). Per germline, CDR1 SGHTA and CDR2 FQGTGA. There are 15 residues in the CDR3. V shed 4 bases and J shed 1 base, with 14 bases lying between them. For the CDR3, the DNA is TGTGCCAGCAGCTCCCTCCCGGGACAATCCTACGAGCAGTACTTC. Protein product: CASSSLPGQSYEQYF.

This sequence joins TRBV19 and TRBJ2-2, with D tentatively TRBD1 (6 bases). Between the trimmed V and J ends, which lost 5 bases and 4 bases, there was a span of 17 bases. CDR1 is LNHDA, CDR2 SQIVND, per germline (reference sequence). CDR3 size: 16 residues. The CDR3 loop reads CASSWGRRTPTGELFF. Here the CDR3 DNA reads TGTGCCAGTAGTTGGGGGCGCAGGACCCCCACCGGGGAGCTGTTTTTT.